These 20 T cell receptor beta chains came from one sample sequenced in a study of T cell repertoires in cytomegalovirus infection. Each CDR3 protein gets one entry after TCRdb re-called the reads with MiXCR. The sample includes around 140,000 distinct CDR3 sequences, roughly 6% of them seen just once. Source material: PBMCs. Receptors were obtained from a human donor in good health (CMV status not recorded). Some clones in this sample may be carry-over from other donors' samples.

Comment on this clonotype: With a much larger clone just one base away, this may be a read error. The gene calls are TRBV10-3 and TRBJ1-3; 8 bases are shared with TRBD1. CDR3 length: 16 amino acids. CDR1 ENHRY and CDR2 SYGVKD come from the germline V gene. CDR3 in amino acids: CPISGRDRFSGNTIYF. The CDR3 nucleotides read TGTCCCATCAGTGGACGGGACAGGTTCTCTGGAAACACCATATATTTT.

In the case of this clonotype: Lacking the conserved final phenylalanine or tryptophan, this CDR3 likely reflects a read error. The rearrangement uses TRBV7-6 and TRBJ2-1; tentatively, D is TRBD1 or TRBD2 (5 bases each). V lost 1 base and J lost 5, with 9 bases in between. Germline CDR1 reads SGHVS; CDR2 reads FNYEAQ. This CDR3 contains 14 residues. CDR3 DNA sequence: TGTGCCAGCAGCTTAGAAGCGGACAACAATGAGCAGTTCTTA. Translated: CASSLEADNNEQFL.

V and J are TRBV18 and TRBJ1-3; D is uncertain. Germline loops: CDR1 KGHSH, CDR2 LQKENI. CDR3 size: 15 residues. Trimming took off 1 base at V and 1 base at J, with 8 bases between the two ends. This chain's CDR3 is CASSPREESGNTIYF. Here the CDR3 DNA reads TGTGCCAGCTCACCACGCGAGGAGTCTGGAAACACCATATATTTT.

This clonotype has a count of ten or more. The V call is TRBV7-9, the J call TRBJ2-5, with TRBD1 matching over 7 bases. J lost 2 bases, V lost 10 bases, and 13 bases had no gene match. There are 15 residues in the CDR3. The germline gives CDR1 SEHNR, CDR2 FQNEAQ (reference sequence). The CDR3 sequence is CATTRGTAIQETQYF. CDR3 sequence (DNA): TGTGCCACCACCCGAGGGACAGCCATACAAGAGACCCAGTACTTC.

This clonotype was counted a few times. The gene calls are TRBV3-1 and TRBJ2-1, with 9 nucleotides matching TRBD1. This CDR3 is built from 17 residues. Germline assignment: CDR1 LGHDT and CDR2 YNNKEL (reference sequence). V shed 3 bases, J shed 7 bases, and the junction held 13 bases outside the gene matches. CDR3: CASSHIQGAGSWNEQFF. CDR3 nucleotide sequence: TGTGCCAGCAGCCATATACAGGGGGCCGGATCCTGGAATGAGCAGTTCTTC.

This clonotype was counted many times. The chain's CDR3 is CASRNRVPDTQYF. CDR3 DNA: TGTGCCAGCAGGAACAGGGTCCCAGATACGCAGTATTTT. The V call is TRBV28, the J call TRBJ2-3; maybe TRBD1 (6 bases). CDR3 size: 13 residues. With 6 bases removed from V and 4 bases from J, the gap between germline ends came to 11 bases. Germline values: CDR1 MDHEN, CDR2 SYDVKM.

The chain is built from TRBV20-1 and TRBJ2-4; TRBD1 matches at 8 bases. V lost 5 bases, J lost 3 bases, and 12 bases stayed unmatched. The CDR3 has 16 residues. From germline, CDR1 is DFQATT and CDR2 SNEGSKA (reference sequence). The CDR3 protein is CSAPTGDRTGKNIQYF. The CDR3 nucleotides read TGCAGTGCTCCCACTGGGGACAGGACAGGCAAAAACATTCAGTACTTC.

This clonotype was observed at least ten times. The chain employs TRBV23-1 and TRBJ1-2; 7 bases are shared with TRBD1. TRBV23-1 is an ORF, and what it does is uncertain. The CDR3 sequence is 16 residues long. The V and J ends lost 2 bases and 4 bases, in that order; junction bases with no gene match: 10. DNA for the CDR3: TGCGCCAGCAGTCAACACTCACAGGGGTTGAGCTATGGCTACACCTTC. Translating it yields CASSQHSQGLSYGYTF.

This clonotype has ten or more counts. The rearrangement joins TRBV20-1 to TRBJ2-7, with TRBD2 as a possible D gene (7 bases). Trimming stripped 0 bases from V and 2 bases from J, with 17 bases between. CDR1 is DFQATT, CDR2 SNEGSKA, per germline (reference sequence). The CDR3 is 16 residues long. This CDR3 is CSAREVGAGATYEQYF. The CDR3 bases are TGCAGTGCTAGAGAGGTTGGGGCGGGGGCGACCTACGAGCAGTACTTC.

This clonotype has ten or more counts. The chain links TRBV28 to TRBJ2-2; D may be TRBD1 (5 bases). Germline V CDR1 and CDR2: MDHEN, SYDVKM. The length of the CDR3 is 13 residues. V lost 7 bases and J 7 bases, leaving 13 bases between the germline ends. CDR3 nucleotide sequence: TGTGCCAGCACGGAGAGACAGTTCGGGGAGCTGTTTTTT. Translation gives CASTERQFGELFF.

Only a few counts were recorded for this clonotype. The chain uses TRBV11-3 and TRBJ2-3, with D perhaps TRBD2 (6 bases). Germline loops: CDR1 SGHNT, CDR2 YENEEA. The ends were cut back, 4 bases at V and 0 bases at J, with 8 bases in the middle. CDR3 length: 14 amino acids. CDR3 region: CASSSGRSTDTQYF. The CDR3 nucleotides read TGTGCCAGCAGCTCCGGGAGAAGCACAGATACGCAGTATTTT.

This clonotype was detected only a few times. The J gene is TRBJ2-2, the V gene TRBV29-1; D may be TRBD2 (5 bases). Germline V CDR1 and CDR2: SQVTM, ANQGSEA. This CDR3 contains 14 residues. The V and J ends lost 4 bases and 0 bases respectively, with 9 bases between them. The DNA for the CDR3 is TGCAGCGTTGGAGGGAGCGCGAACACCGGGGAGCTGTTTTTT. It is translated as CSVGGSANTGELFF.

This clonotype was seen ten or more times. The chain is built from TRBV7-9 and TRBJ2-7, with 7 bases matching TRBD1. CDR3 length equals 14 residues. Germline V gene data show CDR1 as SEHNR and CDR2 as FQNEAQ (reference sequence). Germline trimming cut 5 bases from V and 2 bases from J; bases unmatched to any gene: 6. The CDR3 DNA reads TGTGCCAGCAGCCGGGCAGGGACAGCCTACGAGCAGTACTTC. Its translation is CASSRAGTAYEQYF.

This clonotype was found a few times. The chain combines TRBV5-1 with TRBJ1-2; 8 bases fit TRBD1. Looked up from germline, CDR1 is SGHRS and CDR2 is YFSETQ. The CDR3 spans 15 residues. V lost 0 bases and J lost 8; bases outside the gene matches: 9. In nucleotides, the CDR3 is TGCGCCAGCAGCTTGGCGGGGACAGGAGGCGGCGGCTACACCTTC. It yields the protein CASSLAGTGGGGYTF.

In the case of this clonotype: Being one base from a much bigger clone, this may be a read error. The chain is built from TRBV6-2 or TRBV6-3 and TRBJ1-5; D not resolved. The germline V and J ends were trimmed by 5 bases and 11 bases, with 19 bases remaining between them. Germline V lookup: CDR1 MNHEY, CDR2 SVGEGT. CDR3 length: 14 residues. In DNA form, the CDR3 reads TGTGCCAGCAGTGAAATGGGGAACGGGCAGTCCCAGCATTTT. Its translation is CASSEMGNGQSQHF.

This clonotype was detected ten times or more. The J gene is TRBJ2-7, the V gene TRBV7-6; D might be TRBD1 (6 bases). There are 15 residues in the CDR3. The germline gives CDR1 SGHVS, CDR2 FNYEAQ. Trimming left V 2 bases short and J 7 bases short, with 18 bases between. DNA for the CDR3: TGTGCCAGCAGCTTACGAACTAACAGGGAAGGAGAGCAGTACTTC. It specifies CASSLRTNREGEQYF. The full variable domain, its missing parts supplied by reference TRBV7-6 and TRBJ2-7, is GAGVSQSPRYKVTKRGQDVALRCDPISGHVSLYWYRQALGQGPEFLTYFNYEAQQDKSGLPNDRFSAERPEGSISTLTIQRTEQRDSAMYRCASSLRTNREGEQYFGPGTRLTVT.

Regarding this clonotype: As the CDR3 is not closed by the conserved phenylalanine or tryptophan, this likely results from a read error. The chain combines TRBV6-5 with TRBJ1-5, with TRBD1 identical over 10 bases. The CDR3 runs 14 residues. Looked up from germline, CDR1 is MNHEY and CDR2 is SVGAGI. The V gene end was trimmed by 5 bases and the J gene end by 6 bases; junction bases not matched to a gene: 4. CDR3 in DNA: TGTGCCAGCAGTCGGACAGGGGGTGCTCAGCCCCAGCATCTT. Residues: CASSRTGGAQPQHL.

This clonotype has more than one count but fewer than ten. The chain uses TRBV11-2 and TRBJ2-1; TRBD2 matches 10 bases. Trimming cost V 5 bases and J 1 base; bases outside gene matches: 5. The CDR3 spans 16 residues. CDR1 and CDR2 from the germline V gene are SGHAT and FQNNGV. The CDR3 sequence is CASSRIAGGSYNEQFF. In DNA, the CDR3 is TGTGCCAGCAGCCGAATAGCGGGGGGATCCTACAATGAGCAGTTCTTC.

This chain connects TRBV25-1 to TRBJ2-7; D may be TRBD2 (5 bases). Trimming removed 4 bases at V and 4 bases at J, with 11 bases between. Germline lookup yields CDR1 MGHDK and CDR2 SYGVNS. The CDR3 length is 13 residues. CDR3 loop: CASSAAAVYEQYF. The DNA of the CDR3 is TGTGCCAGCAGTGCAGCGGCAGTTTACGAGCAGTACTTC.

This chain uses TRBV29-1 with TRBJ1-2; perhaps TRBD1 as D (5 bases). The CDR3 runs 11 residues. From germline, CDR1 is SQVTM and CDR2 ANQGSEA. The V gene lost 3 bases and the J gene lost 8 bases, with 10 bases spanning the gap. The CDR3 loop is CSVDGGRGYTF. CDR3 DNA sequence: TGCAGCGTTGACGGGGGAAGAGGCTACACCTTC.